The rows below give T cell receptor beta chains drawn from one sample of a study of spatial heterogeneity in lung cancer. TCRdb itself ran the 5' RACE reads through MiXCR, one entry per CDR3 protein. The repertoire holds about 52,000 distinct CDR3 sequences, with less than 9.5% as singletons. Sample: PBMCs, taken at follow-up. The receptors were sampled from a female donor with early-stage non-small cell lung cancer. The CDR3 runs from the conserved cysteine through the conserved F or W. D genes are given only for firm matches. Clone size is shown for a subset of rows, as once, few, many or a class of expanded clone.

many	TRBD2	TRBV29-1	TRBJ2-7	TGCAGCGTGGGGACTAGCGGTCCCTACGAGCAGTACTTC	CSVGTSGPYEQYF
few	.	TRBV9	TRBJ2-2	TGTGCCAGCAGCGTAGAGGCGCAGGGATGGGACACCGGGGAGCTGTTTTTT	CASSVEAQGWDTGELFF
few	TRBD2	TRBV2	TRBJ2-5	TGTGCCAGCAACGCGGGGGTAGAGACCCAGTACTTC	CASNAGVETQYF
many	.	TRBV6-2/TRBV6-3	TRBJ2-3	TGTGCCAGCAGAAGAGGGGGGGTGGATACGCAGTATTTT	CASRRGGVDTQYF
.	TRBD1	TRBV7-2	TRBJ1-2	TGTGCCAGCACCTCCGGGACAGGAGATCCCTATGGCTACACCTTC	CASTSGTGDPYGYTF
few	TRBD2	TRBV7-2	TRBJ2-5	TGTGCCAGCAGCCCCAACTTCCTAGCGGGGGGAGAGACCCAGTACTTC	CASSPNFLAGGETQYF
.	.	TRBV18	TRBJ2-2	TGTGCCAGCTCATCCAATAGGAGGAGTTCGAACACCGGGGAGCTGTTTTTT	CASSSNRRSSNTGELFF
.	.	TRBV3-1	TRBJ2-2	TGTGCCAGCAGCCTTCTGGGCGGGGAGCTGTTTTTT	CASSLLGGELFF
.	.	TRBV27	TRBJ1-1	TGTGCCAGCAGTACCTCGTTAGAGAACACTGAAGCTTTCTTT	CASSTSLENTEAFF
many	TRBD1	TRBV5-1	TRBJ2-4	TGCGCCAGCAGCGAAGGACAGGAGAGTCACATTCAGTACTTC	CASSEGQESHIQYF
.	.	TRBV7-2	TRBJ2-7	TGTGCCAGCAGCCCAAGTTGGGGTGACGAGCAGTACTTC	CASSPSWGDEQYF